This TCR beta chain was sequenced during a study of T cells after yellow fever vaccination. Study conclusions and caveats: In post-booster samples, most primary-vaccination clones reappeared (about 95% CD4, nearly 90% CD8).

V was pared by 8 bases and J by 5 bases, with 9 bases between. This CDR3 is built from 11 residues. TCRdb reprocessed the 5' RACE reads via MiXCR and lists one record per CDR3 protein. The repertoire has 300,000 to 350,000 distinct CDR3 sequences, 8.1% of them found once; the top ten carry 17%. At least ten counts were recorded for this clonotype. What it recognizes is unknown. The chain links TRBV12-3 or TRBV12-4 to TRBJ1-1; TRBD1 might be the D (6 bases). This material consisted of PBMCs, taken more than 40 days after the first yellow fever vaccination. The sequence came from a man younger than 35 who received the YFV17D yellow fever vaccine. The DNA of the CDR3 is TGTGCCAGCCTAGGGGGAACTGAAGCTTTCTTT. Translating it yields CASLGGTEAFF.